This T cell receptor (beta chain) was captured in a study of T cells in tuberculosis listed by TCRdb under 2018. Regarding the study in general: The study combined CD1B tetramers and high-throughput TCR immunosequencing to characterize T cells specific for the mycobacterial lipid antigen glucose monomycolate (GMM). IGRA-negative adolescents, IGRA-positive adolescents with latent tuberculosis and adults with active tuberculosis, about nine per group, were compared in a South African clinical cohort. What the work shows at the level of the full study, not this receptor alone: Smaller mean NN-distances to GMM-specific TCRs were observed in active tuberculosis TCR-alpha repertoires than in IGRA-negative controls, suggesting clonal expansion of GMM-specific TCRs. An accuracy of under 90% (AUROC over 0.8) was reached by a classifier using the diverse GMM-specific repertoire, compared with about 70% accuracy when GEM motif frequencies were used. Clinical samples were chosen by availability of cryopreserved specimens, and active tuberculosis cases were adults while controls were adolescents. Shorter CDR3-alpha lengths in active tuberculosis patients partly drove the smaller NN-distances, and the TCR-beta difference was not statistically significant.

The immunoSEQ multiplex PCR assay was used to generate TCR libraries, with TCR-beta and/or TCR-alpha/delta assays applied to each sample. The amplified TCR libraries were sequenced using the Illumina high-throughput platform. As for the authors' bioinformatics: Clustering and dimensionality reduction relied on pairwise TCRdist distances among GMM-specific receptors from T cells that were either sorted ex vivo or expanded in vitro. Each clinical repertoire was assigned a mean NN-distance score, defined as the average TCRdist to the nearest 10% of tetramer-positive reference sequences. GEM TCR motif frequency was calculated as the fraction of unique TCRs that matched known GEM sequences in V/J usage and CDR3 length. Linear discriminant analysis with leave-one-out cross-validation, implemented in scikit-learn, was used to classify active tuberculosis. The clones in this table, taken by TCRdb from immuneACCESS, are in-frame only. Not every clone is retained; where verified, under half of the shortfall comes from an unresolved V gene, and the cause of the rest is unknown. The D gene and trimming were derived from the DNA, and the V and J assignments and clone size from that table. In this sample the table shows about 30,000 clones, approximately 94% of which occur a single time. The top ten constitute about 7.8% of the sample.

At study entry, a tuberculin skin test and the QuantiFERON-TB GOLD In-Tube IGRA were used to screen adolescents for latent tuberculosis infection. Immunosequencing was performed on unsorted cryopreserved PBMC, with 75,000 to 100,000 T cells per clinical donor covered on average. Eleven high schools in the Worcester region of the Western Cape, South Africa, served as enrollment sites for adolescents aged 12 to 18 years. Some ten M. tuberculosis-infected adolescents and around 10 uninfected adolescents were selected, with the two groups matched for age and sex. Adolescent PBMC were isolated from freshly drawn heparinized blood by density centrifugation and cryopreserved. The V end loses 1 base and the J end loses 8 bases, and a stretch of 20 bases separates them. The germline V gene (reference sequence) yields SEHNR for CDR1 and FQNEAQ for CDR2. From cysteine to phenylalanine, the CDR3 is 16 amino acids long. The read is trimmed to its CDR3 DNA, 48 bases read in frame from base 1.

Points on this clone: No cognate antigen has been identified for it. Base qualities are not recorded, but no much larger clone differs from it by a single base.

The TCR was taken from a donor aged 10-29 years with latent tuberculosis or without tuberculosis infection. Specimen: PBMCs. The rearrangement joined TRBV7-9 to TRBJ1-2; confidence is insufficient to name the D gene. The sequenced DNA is TGTGCCAGCAGCTTAGGTCTTCTTGTGGCTCGCGGCGGCTACACCTTC. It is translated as CASSLGLLVARGGYTF.